Described below is a single TCR beta chain sequence and its context. This specimen belongs to a study of blood T cell repertoires in COVID-19. Looking at the study overall: Acute and convalescent COVID-19 samples came from the United States, Italy and Spain.

Trimming removed 5 bases at V and 2 bases at J, with 15 bases between. The CDR3 has 14 residues. Per germline, CDR1 SQVTM and CDR2 ANQGSEA. Under the authors' procedure: From reference gene primer amplification, estimates of nucleated cell counts were derived. Some clones are missing from TCRdb's copy, which holds only in-frame ones; the method was immunoSEQ multiplex PCR. V and J calls and clone size come straight from that table; D and trimming were deduced from the DNA. The repertoire holds 70,000 to 80,000 clones, with 82% as singletons. Sequencing was done on a sample of peripheral blood. The V call is TRBV29-1, the J call TRBJ1-2; D gene uncertain. This receptor was obtained from a woman older than 75 with acute or convalescent COVID-19. The CDR3 here is CSVSRTGKNYGYTF. Written as DNA, the CDR3 is TGCAGCGTTTCTCGGACGGGGAAGAACTATGGCTACACCTTC.